This T cell receptor (beta chain) is from a study of CD8+ T cells in alopecia areata. Study details: Tofacitinib treatment spanned 6 to 18 months, with 6 months off drug afterward. Study-level results: More clonal than normal scalp was lesional scalp, particularly alopecia totalis/universalis.

Treatment noted: oral pan-JAK inhibitor, 5-10 mg twice daily. Reverse transcription of extracted RNA yielded cDNA, which provided the sequencing template. The protocol was immunoSEQ multiplex PCR, while the TCRdb copy is restricted to in-frame clones and leaves out a portion. The table has 80,000 or so clones, around 60% seen once; the top ten hold around 22%. A few counts support this clone. Its antigen is unidentified. The sequenced sample was CD8+ T cells sorted from blood, obtained at week 24, from a patient treated with tofacitinib. This clonotype was sampled from a human donor with alopecia areata.

CDR3 nucleotide sequence: TGCGCCAGCAGCAATCAGGGAACTGATAATGAAAAACTGTTTTTT. It codes for CASSNQGTDNEKLFF. This chain joins TRBV4-1 and TRBJ1-4; maybe TRBD1 (5 bases). This CDR3 is built from 15 residues. Trimming shortened V by 5 bases and J by 4 bases, and 14 bases separated the two germline ends. Germline CDR1 is MGHRA and CDR2 is YSYEKL.